The entry below describes one T cell receptor (beta chain). Per the original data handling: Amplification of reference gene primers was used by the study to estimate nucleated cell counts. The protocol was immunoSEQ multiplex PCR, while the TCRdb copy is restricted to in-frame clones and leaves out a portion. V, J and clone size are those of that table, while D and trimming were read from the DNA. The table lists 30,000 to 40,000 clones, more than 70% of them singletons. This CDR3 region has 15 residues. J was trimmed by 9 bases and V by 5 bases; bases with no gene match: 11. Germline V gene sequence: CDR1 LNHNV, CDR2 YYDKDF (reference sequence). The data originate from a study of blood T cell repertoires in COVID-19. Looking at the study overall: Some COVID-19 samples were acute and others convalescent; all came from the United States, Italy and Spain. T cells, B-cell-depleted T cells, or PBMCs provided the cDNA or gDNA that served as material.

The sequence derives from a man between 65 and 85 years old with active COVID-19. V is TRBV15 and J is TRBJ2-1; TRBD1 agrees at 9 bases. Sequencing used peripheral blood. The CDR3 region has the DNA TGTGCCACCAGCCGAAGGGGACAGGGTCAGGGTGAGCAGTTCTTC. This sequence encodes CATSRRGQGQGEQFF.